A selection of T cell receptor beta chains follows, all from one sample in a study of blood T cell repertoires in COVID-19. Libraries were prepared by immunoSEQ multiplex PCR; TCRdb keeps only in-frame clonotypes and omits some of them. The sample shows roughly 68,000 clones, roughly 85% of them seen only once. Sequencing input: peripheral blood. All receptors derive from a man aged 50-59 years with acute or convalescent COVID-19. The CDR3 runs from the conserved cysteine through the conserved F or W. D genes are given only for firm matches. Size values are once, few and many counts, or a class for expanded clones, and some rows have none.

>TRBJ1-5|TRBD1|.|14|TRBV29-1
TGCAGCGCCATAACAGGGGGCGGCAATCAGCCCCAGCATTTT
CSAITGGGNQPQHF
>TRBJ2-4|.|.|14|TRBV7-9
TGTGCCAGCAGCTTAGCGGGCCAGATGGACATTCAGTACTTC
CASSLAGQMDIQYF
>TRBJ1-2|.|.|15|TRBV5-1
TGCGCCAGCAGCCGGCCCGGGTCGGATGTCGATGGCTACACCTTC
CASSRPGSDVDGYTF
>TRBJ1-2|TRBD1|.|13|TRBV2
TGTGCCAGCAGTACCGGGACAGGGTCTGGCTACACCTTC
CASSTGTGSGYTF
>TRBJ1-2|.|.|13|TRBV5-6
TGTGCCAGCAACGGGAGGGAGGACTATGGCTACACCTTC
CASNGREDYGYTF
>TRBJ2-3|TRBD2|.|14|TRBV6-6
TGTGCCACCCAGCGGGGGCGTGGCACAGATACGCAGTATTTT
CATQRGRGTDTQYF
>TRBJ1-4|.|.|16|TRBV6-1
TGTGCCAGCAGTGAAATCCGGGAACGACTCCTGGAAAAACTGTTTTTT
CASSEIRERLLEKLFF
>TRBJ2-1|.|.|14|TRBV24-1
TGTGCCACCAGTGATTTGGATAGGGGCGATGAGCAGTTCTTC
CATSDLDRGDEQFF
>TRBJ1-5|.|.|14|TRBV9
TGTGCCAGCAGCGTCGATGGGGGGTTGCAGCCCCAGCATTTT
CASSVDGGLQPQHF
>TRBJ2-5|TRBD1|.|17|TRBV27
TGTGCCAGCAGTTTAGGCTCCCCGGGGACAGGGGTGGAGACCCAGTACTTC
CASSLGSPGTGVETQYF
>TRBJ2-5|TRBD1|.|14|TRBV19
TGTGCCAGTAGTATGCCCGGGACAGGGGAGACCCAGTACTTC
CASSMPGTGETQYF
>TRBJ2-2|.|.|13|TRBV5-5
TGTGCCAGCAGCTTGACAGGGACCGGGGAGCTGTTTTTT
CASSLTGTGELFF
>TRBJ2-2|.|.|14|TRBV19
TGTGCCAGTAGTATAGCAGGGGTCTATGGGGAGCTGTTTTTT
CASSIAGVYGELFF
>TRBJ2-5|.|.|11|TRBV13
TGTGCCAGCAGCGTCGGAGAGACCCAGTACTTC
CASSVGETQYF
>TRBJ1-2|.|.|14|TRBV9
TGTGCCAGCAGCGCCCAAACAGGGAACTATGGCTACACCTTC
CASSAQTGNYGYTF
>TRBJ2-1|TRBD1|.|13|TRBV24-1
TGTGCCACCAGTGACCATGACAGGGGAGAGCAGTTCTTC
CATSDHDRGEQFF
>TRBJ1-5|.|.|15|TRBV6-1
TGTGCCAGCAGTGAAGCTGTGCAGGCAAATCAGCCCCAGCATTTT
CASSEAVQANQPQHF
>TRBJ1-6|.|.|15|TRBV30
TGTGCCTGGAGTGTAGGAGGGGCAGAGAATTCACCCCTCCACTTT
CAWSVGGAENSPLHF
>TRBJ2-1|.|.|16|TRBV6-4
TGTGCCAGCAGTGACTCCCCCCATGTGGGGGCCAATGAGCAGTTCTTC
CASSDSPHVGANEQFF
>TRBJ1-3|TRBD1|.|14|TRBV6-5
TGTGCCAGCAGTAGGACAGGGGCTGGAAACACCATATATTTT
CASSRTGAGNTIYF
>TRBJ2-5|.|.|16|TRBV4-1
TGCGCCAGCAGCCAAGTGGGGGCCCCGGGCCAAGAGACCCAGTACTTC
CASSQVGAPGQETQYF
>TRBJ1-5|.|few|14|TRBV2
TGTGCCAGCTCCCGGGGAAGCCTCACTCAGCCCCAGCATTTT
CASSRGSLTQPQHF
>TRBJ1-6|TRBD1|.|15|TRBV27
TGTGCCAGCAGGGAGACAGGGATTGTTAATTCACCCCTCCACTTT
CASRETGIVNSPLHF
>TRBJ1-1|.|medium-sized|14|TRBV18
TGTGCCAGCTCACCCAACGCAGGTTTCGCTGAAGCTTTCTTT
CASSPNAGFAEAFF
>TRBJ2-1|TRBD1|.|15|TRBV27
TGTGCCAGCCTAGAAGGGGGACAGGGTAGCAATGAGCAGTTCTTC
CASLEGGQGSNEQFF
>TRBJ2-1|.|.|16|TRBV24-1
TGTGCCACCAGTGACTCCGGGACTGCCACGGGGGATGAGCAGTTCTTC
CATSDSGTATGDEQFF
>TRBJ1-4|TRBD1|.|16|TRBV28
TGTGCCAGCAGTCAGCCCGACAGGGGGGTGGGGGAAAAACTGTTTTTT
CASSQPDRGVGEKLFF
>TRBJ1-2|.|few|15|TRBV9
TGTGCCAGCAGCGTAGGAGGAGGGCCCCTCTATGGCTACACCTTC
CASSVGGGPLYGYTF
>TRBJ2-2|TRBD2|once|18|TRBV6-4
TGTGCCAGCAGTCCCACGAGTGTGGTAGCGGGGTATACCGGGGAGCTGTTTTTT
CASSPTSVVAGYTGELFF
>TRBJ1-3|.|.|16|TRBV10-3
TGTGCCATCCAACCCCTACCCGGAGTCTCTGGAAACACCATATATTTT
CAIQPLPGVSGNTIYF
>TRBJ1-2|.|.|14|TRBV30
TGTGCCGGAACACGTCTCTCTACAGTGTATGGCTACACCTTC
CAGTRLSTVYGYTF
>TRBJ2-1|.|.|13|TRBV7-2
TGTGCCAGCAGCCCCAGAACCTACAATGAGCAGTTCTTC
CASSPRTYNEQFF
>TRBJ2-7|.|.|18|TRBV11-2
TGTGCCAGCAGCCAAACCCGCGGAGGCTGGGACACCTCCTACGAGCAGTACTTC
CASSQTRGGWDTSYEQYF
>TRBJ1-5|.|.|15|TRBV2
TGTGCCAGCAGTGAGCGGGAGGCGGGCAATCAGCCCCAGCATTTT
CASSEREAGNQPQHF
>TRBJ2-5|TRBD2|.|17|TRBV3-1/TRBV3-2
TGTGCCAGCAGCCAAGAAGTAGGGCGGGGGTTGGTGGAGACCCAGTACTTC
CASSQEVGRGLVETQYF
>TRBJ2-7|.|.|18|TRBV12-5
TGTGCTAGTGGTTTGGGTCAGAGATCCGTTTTTTGGGGCGACGAGCAGTACTTC
CASGLGQRSVFWGDEQYF
>TRBJ2-7|.|.|15|TRBV9
TGTGCCAGCAGCCCTCCACCCCCGAGGTCCTACGAGCAGTACTTC
CASSPPPPRSYEQYF
>TRBJ1-2|.|.|14|TRBV5-4
TGTGCCAGCAGCTTCCGAGGGGGGGAAGTTGGCTACACCTTC
CASSFRGGEVGYTF
>TRBJ2-2|TRBD1|once|14|TRBV24-1
TGTGCCACCAGTGACCTGACAGGGCACGGGGAGCTGTTTTTT
CATSDLTGHGELFF
>TRBJ2-5|TRBD2|.|14|TRBV6-2/TRBV6-3
TGTGCCAGCAGTTACGCCCTAGCGGGGGGAAACCAGTACTTC
CASSYALAGGNQYF
>TRBJ1-2|TRBD1|once|14|TRBV10-3
TGTGCCATCAGTGGGCAGGGGGCCAACTATGGCTACACCTTC
CAISGQGANYGYTF
>TRBJ2-3|.|once|15|TRBV5-1
TGCGCCAGCAGCTTGTCGGGCCAGGGGTCAGATACGCAGTATTTT
CASSLSGQGSDTQYF
>TRBJ2-7|.|.|14|TRBV7-2
TGTGCCAGCGGCACCCCCGACAGCTCCTACGAGCAGTACTTC
CASGTPDSSYEQYF
>TRBJ2-5|.|many|14|TRBV3-1/TRBV3-2
TGTGCCAGCAGCGAAGTTCCGTTTAGAGAGACCCAGTACTTC
CASSEVPFRETQYF
>TRBJ2-3|TRBD2|.|15|TRBV11-2
TGTGCCAGCAGCAGAAGCGGGGGACGCACAGATACGCAGTATTTT
CASSRSGGRTDTQYF
>TRBJ2-7|TRBD2|.|18|TRBV2
TGTGCCAGCAGTCCCGGGGTAGCGGGGGGCGGGTTATCCTACGAGCAGTACTTC
CASSPGVAGGGLSYEQYF
>TRBJ2-1|TRBD2|.|19|TRBV4-2
TGTGCCAGCAGCCAAGATCCCCTCCTTAGCGGGGGGGCCTACAATGAGCAGTTCTTC
CASSQDPLLSGGAYNEQFF
>TRBJ1-3|TRBD1|.|14|TRBV5-4
TGTGCCAGCAGCAAAGACAGGGCTGGAAACACCATATATTTT
CASSKDRAGNTIYF
>TRBJ1-2|.|.|15|TRBV5-1
TGCGCCAGCAGCTTGGAGGCGGACACTAACTATGGCTACACCTTC
CASSLEADTNYGYTF
>TRBJ1-2|.|.|13|TRBV29-1
TGCAGCGCGTACCGACAGGCTAACTATGGCTACACCTTC
CSAYRQANYGYTF
>TRBJ2-1|.|.|14|TRBV10-3
TGTGCCATCAGTGAAGTGACAACGAGGGATGAGCAGTTCTTC
CAISEVTTRDEQFF
>TRBJ2-2|TRBD2|.|14|TRBV30
TGTGCCTGGGCCGGGGGGGCGAACACCGGGGAGCTGTTTTTT
CAWAGGANTGELFF